This paragraph reports one TCR beta chain. What it recognizes is unknown. This specimen belongs to a study of graft-versus-host responses after intestinal transplantation. Produced via immunoSEQ multiplex PCR; TCRdb's table is partial and in-frame only. Seen here are just under 65,000 clones, around nine tenths observed once, and the top ten hold about 1.7%. Germline loops: CDR1 MDHEN, CDR2 SYDVKM. Trimming stripped 3 bases from V and 12 bases from J, with 9 bases between. The CDR3 extends over 11 amino acids. The sequencing here drew on unstimulated CD8+ T cells sorted from spleen or lymph node cells, taken before transplant. The chain has TRBV28 and TRBJ2-1; a possible D gene is TRBD2 (6 bases). The clonotype originates from a human donor who was the organ donor for an intestinal transplant. This chain's CDR3 is CASSFGTWQFF. The CDR3, as DNA: TGTGCCAGCAGTTTCGGGACTTGGCAGTTCTTC.